The clone carrying this T cell receptor beta chain showed up just a few times. Its antigen is as yet unknown. These data belong to a study of cytomegalovirus exposure and HLA in healthy donors. Overall study results and limits: Cytomegalovirus association was listed for about 160 TCR beta chains.

The length of the CDR3 is 16 residues. The ends were cut back, 6 bases at V and 4 bases at J, with 19 bases in the middle. Germline CDR1 and CDR2: SGHAT and FQNNGV. PCR primers comprised 60 Vbeta and 13 Jbeta primers. Here immunoSEQ multiplex PCR was the method, and the copy in TCRdb shows in-frame clones only, minus some. The table records roughly 200,000 clones, about 69% of them present only once. This rearrangement joins TRBV11-2 to TRBJ1-5, with D tentatively TRBD1 (5 bases). Sequenced material: PBMCs. The TCR comes from a male donor in good health and CMV-seronegative. For the CDR3, the DNA is TGTGCCAGCAGTGGAGGGGCCGGGAACGGAAATCAGCCCCAGCATTTT. This codes for CASSGGAGNGNQPQHF.